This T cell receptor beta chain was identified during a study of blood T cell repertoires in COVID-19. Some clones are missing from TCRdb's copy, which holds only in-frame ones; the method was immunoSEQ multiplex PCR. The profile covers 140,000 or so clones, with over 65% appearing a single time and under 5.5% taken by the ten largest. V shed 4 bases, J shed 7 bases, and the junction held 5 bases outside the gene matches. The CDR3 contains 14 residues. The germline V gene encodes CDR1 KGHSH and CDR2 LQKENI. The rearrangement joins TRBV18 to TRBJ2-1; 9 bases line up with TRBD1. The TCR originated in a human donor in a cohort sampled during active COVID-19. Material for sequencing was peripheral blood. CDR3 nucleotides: TGTGCCAGCTCACGGGGACAGGGTTTGAATGAGCAGTTCTTC. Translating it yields CASSRGQGLNEQFF.